This T cell receptor beta chain was sequenced for a study of CXCR3-negative and CXCR3-positive naive CD8 T cells. In the study overall: Sequencing yielded approximately 130 million TRB reads, roughly 1.5 +/- 0.3 million per library.

Points from the study as a whole: For naive cells, CXCR3-negative and CXCR3-positive subsets had similar TRBV-TRBJ usage; for memory cells, usage differed. TRB CDR3s of CXCR3-positive naive cells were more hydrophobic than those of CXCR3-negative naive cells.

TRB cDNA libraries were made by UMI-labeled 5' RACE. From its re-call of the 5' RACE reads, TCRdb lists each CDR3 protein once, without DNA. In all, the sample yields about 62,000 distinct CDR3 sequences. This CDR3 has 13 residues. Germline CDR1 reads SQVTM; CDR2 reads ANQGSEA. On this clonotype: Its antigen is not known.

The sample was naive CXCR3- CD8+ T cells from blood. Subset noted: CD45RO-CCR7+CD27+CD95- naive CD8+ T cells lacking CXCR3 (TNR3-). The chain is built from TRBV29-1 and TRBJ2-1; absent DNA, TCRdb's TRBD1 call cannot be checked. The TCR sequence derives from a human donor in good health. Some clones in this sample may be carry-over from other donors' samples. CDR3 loop: CSVELTGYNEQFF.